This T cell receptor beta chain originates from a study of T cell clusters in autoimmune cytopenias. Whole-study context: Healthy control donors averaged about 50 years of age, with a median of approximately 59 years.

TRB was amplified by touch-down multiplex PCR, primer pools A and B combined. TCRdb derives one entry per CDR3 protein from the multiplex PCR reads, leaving out DNA. This sample's table has about 10,000 distinct CDR3 sequences. TRB amplification used around 0.25 ug of peripheral blood genomic DNA. Comment on this clonotype: No antigen is known for it.

The CDR3 extends over 15 amino acids. Germline values: CDR1 LGHNA, CDR2 YNFKEQ. Overall study results and limits: Functional roles of the in silico T cell clusters still await experimental validation. TRB repertoire shifts in secondary cytopenia and chronic lymphocytic leukemia mostly reflected lymphoma, not autoimmunity. Primary autoimmune cytopenia patients appeared to lack physiological T cell clusters present in healthy donors.

These sequences were also reported in another study, on T cell repertoires in aging, cancer and after chemotherapy.

The clonotype was recovered from a human donor in good health. The material sequenced was peripheral blood. The V and J genes are TRBV4-2 and TRBJ2-5; the TRBD2 assignment by TCRdb is unverifiable without DNA. The CDR3 reads CASSAIPSEQETQYF.